The following is a TCR beta chain sequence with its context. Antigen: not known. This sample stems from a study of early T cells in non-severe SARS-CoV-2 infection. Study context: Unsorted whole blood bulk RNA was sequenced, with unpaired chains. Study-level points and caveats: Using VDJdb, the matching emphasized anti-spike CD8 responses while missing private and CD4 specificities.

The CDR3 has 16 residues. The ends were cut back, 1 base at V and 3 bases at J, with 15 bases in the middle. Germline V gives CDR1 SEHNR, CDR2 FQNEAQ (reference sequence). Individually, cDNA molecules had unique molecular identifiers attached to them. TCRdb redid the calling of the 5' RACE reads with MiXCR, one entry per CDR3 protein. In the table there are fewer than 90,000 distinct CDR3 sequences, around 14% of which are singletons. Sequenced: whole blood. The chain employs TRBV7-9 and TRBJ2-5, with D possibly matching TRBD2 (5 bases). The sequence was obtained from an adult who was a healthcare worker with PCR-confirmed SARS-CoV-2 infection or an uninfected control (not recorded which). The CDR3, as DNA: TGTGCCAGCAGCTTAGGCGCGCGAGGGTCCGAAGAGACCCAGTACTTC. This translates into CASSLGARGSEETQYF.